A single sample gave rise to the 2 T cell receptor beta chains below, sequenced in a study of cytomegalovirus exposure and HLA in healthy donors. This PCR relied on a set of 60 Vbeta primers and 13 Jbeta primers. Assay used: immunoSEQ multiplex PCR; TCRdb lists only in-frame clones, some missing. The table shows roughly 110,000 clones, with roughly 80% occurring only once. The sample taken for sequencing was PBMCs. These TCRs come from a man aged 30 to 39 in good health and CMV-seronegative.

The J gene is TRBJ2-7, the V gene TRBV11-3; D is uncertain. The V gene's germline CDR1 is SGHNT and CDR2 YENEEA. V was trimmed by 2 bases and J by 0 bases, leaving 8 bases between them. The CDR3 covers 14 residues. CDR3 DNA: TGTGCCAGCAGCTTATGGCAGTCCTCCTACGAGCAGTACTTC. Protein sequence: CASSLWQSSYEQYF. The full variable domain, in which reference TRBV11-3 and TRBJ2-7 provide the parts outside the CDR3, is EAGVVQSPRYKIIEKKQPVAFWCNPISGHNTLYWYLQNLGQGPELLIRYENEEAVDDSQLPKDRFSAERLKGVDSTLKIQPAELGDSAVYLCASSLWQSSYEQYFGPGTRLTVT.

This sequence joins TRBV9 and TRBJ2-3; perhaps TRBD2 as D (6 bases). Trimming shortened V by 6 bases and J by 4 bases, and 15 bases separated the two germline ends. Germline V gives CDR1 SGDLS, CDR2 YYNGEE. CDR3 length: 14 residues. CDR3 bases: TGTGCCAGCACCCTCGGGACTGTCTCAGATACGCAGTATTTT. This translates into CASTLGTVSDTQYF.